This entry describes one T cell receptor (beta chain). This clone's antigen is unknown. Within one base of it there is no much larger clone, and no base qualities were kept. V lost 1 base and J lost 1 base, and the count of bases not matched to a germline gene is 4. From the cysteine up to the phenylalanine, the CDR3 has a length of 17 residues. The read is trimmed to its CDR3 DNA, 51 bases read in frame from base 1. Sequences SGDLS (CDR1) and YYNGEE (CDR2) are obtained from the germline V gene. The method behind the library was the immunoSEQ multiplex PCR assay. DNA from the cultured, isolated CD4+ T cells was subjected to TCR beta CDR3 sequencing. The source study handled its data this way. The analysis removed non-productive TCR sequences, trimmed reads to the CDR3 region, and retained only CDR3s that were 7 or more amino acids long. Antigen-specific clonotypes were identified using the MANAFEST web app by comparison of expansion in peptide wells against reference cultures. To be called positive, a clone needed expansion at FDR<0.05 compared with the reference and with all other wells, an odds ratio greater than 5, and a frequency greater than 0.1% in two replicate wells. A clonotype was defined as cross-reactive if the clonotype was significantly expanded both in SARS-CoV-2 spike wells and in at least one common cold coronavirus spike condition. CDR3 similarity was assessed by Levenshtein distance with the stringdist R package, and unrooted trees were built with ape in R 3.6.1. This immuneACCESS table, as held by TCRdb, lists in-frame sequences with V and J called but not all clones. Of the missing ones, under half trace to an unresolved V gene in checked studies; the others have no known cause. V, J and clone size are those of that table, while D and trimming were read from the DNA. The table for this sample lists around 28,000 clones; approximately 80% of them were counted only once. Roughly 21% of the sample goes to the ten largest clones.

The data belong to a study of vaccination effects on CD4 cells after COVID-19 (dated by TCRdb to between 2021 and 2022). Context from the whole study: Each participant got two doses of an mRNA SARS-CoV-2 vaccine, either BNT162b2 or mRNA-1273. Pre-vaccine samples from a couple of convalescent patients were drawn 16 days and one week before the first dose, 142 and 148 days after COVID-19 diagnosis. SARS-CoV-2 spike-specific CD4+ TCR repertoires from before and after mRNA vaccination were compared in COVID-19 convalescent patients and in infection-naive vaccine recipients. A total of 10 COVID-19 convalescent patients and a handful of SARS-CoV-2-naive healthy vaccine recipients were included in the full study. The Oncomine TCR Beta short-read assay on an Illumina iSeq 100 was used to sequence cultures from other donors in the study.

In the ViraFEST assay, PBMC were stimulated with viral peptide pools, and TCR sequencing was then used to find antigen-specific CD4+ T cell clonotypes based on their expansion. After around 11 days of culture, CD4+ T cells were isolated with the EasySep CD4+ T cell isolation kit. PCR-confirmed SARS-CoV-2 infection had occurred in convalescent patients between March and December 2020, before the Alpha, Beta and Delta variants emerged in the United States. A few million PBMC per well were cultured with 9 to 10 ug/ml peptides in IMDM containing approximately 4.7% human AB serum, about 9 IU/ml IL-2 and gentamicin. On days 3 and 7, half of the culture medium was replaced with fresh IL-2-containing medium. Each peptide stimulation condition was cultured in triplicate wells unless otherwise noted. PBMC were separated from whole blood using Ficoll-Paque Plus gradient centrifugation and were then either cryopreserved at -140C or used fresh. Overlapping peptide pools spanned the spike proteins of SARS-CoV-2 and the common cold coronaviruses HCoV-NL63, HCoV-OC43 and HCoV-229E. The QIAamp micro DNA kit was used to extract genomic DNA from the cultured CD4+ T cells.

What the research found in general, with its limitations: The study was limited by a small number of convalescent patients, and early post-infection timepoints were lacking. Marked clonal contraction was observed in both infection-induced and vaccine-induced clones at late post-vaccination timepoints, consistent with waning T cell responses. For convalescent patients, new clones induced by the vaccine made up most of the post-vaccine spike-reactive repertoire, and these new clones were largely distinct from the clones induced by infection.

The chain joins TRBV9 to TRBJ2-3, and TRBD2 matches 12 of the central bases. The sample was CD4+ T cells from PBMCs cultured with HCoV-NL63 spike peptides, taken before COVID-19 vaccination. The intended sense of this specimen's cell subset or site label: HCoV-NL63 spike overlapping peptide pool stimulation. The origin of this receptor is a human donor who had a prior SARS-CoV-2 infection. The CDR3 loop reads CASSVRGLAGRTDTQYF. Here is the DNA: TGTGCCAGCAGCGTACGGGGACTAGCGGGCCGCACAGATACGCAGTATTTT.